Listed below are T cell receptor beta chains from one sample, sequenced in a study of CD8+CD57+ T cells in acquired aplastic anemia. TCRdb fed the reads into MiXCR, producing one record per CDR3 protein. Here the sample spans 200,000 to 250,000 distinct CDR3 sequences, 34% being singletons. Sequencing was performed on sorted CD4+, CD8+, or CD8+CD57+ T cells (not recorded which) from PBMCs. The origin of the receptors is a human donor in good health, serving as a control. Both conserved end residues are part of each CDR3. D genes are given only for firm matches. Rows may omit the clone size; those that give it use once, few, many or a size class.

cdr3_length d_call clone_size j_call v_call cdr3_aa cdr3_nt
13 NA many TRBJ2-7 TRBV29-1 CSVKRDGAYEQYF TGCAGCGTTAAACGGGACGGAGCCTACGAGCAGTACTTC
12 NA NA TRBJ1-2 TRBV19 CASTPNGGGYTF TGTGCCAGTACCCCCAATGGAGGGGGCTACACCTTC
11 NA NA TRBJ1-2 TRBV7-3 CASEGGYGYTF TGTGCCAGCGAGGGCGGGTATGGCTACACCTTC
15 TRBD2 many TRBJ2-3 TRBV10-1 CASSPSGGAGGTQYF TGCGCCAGCTCCCCAAGCGGGGGGGCCGGTGGTACGCAGTATTTT
17 NA many TRBJ1-1 TRBV2 CASSGTRLRDMNTEAFF TGTGCCAGCAGTGGGACTCGCCTTAGGGACATGAACACTGAAGCTTTCTTT
14 NA NA TRBJ2-7 TRBV5-1 CASSPGLPPYEQYF TGCGCCAGCAGCCCGGGACTCCCTCCCTACGAGCAGTACTTC
14 TRBD1 many TRBJ1-5 TRBV12-3/TRBV12-4 CASRQDRGNQPQHF TGTGCCAGCAGACAGGACAGGGGCAATCAGCCCCAGCATTTT
14 NA once TRBJ1-2 TRBV4-1 CASSQVRRGRGYTF TGCGCCAGCAGCCAAGTGCGGAGGGGCCGTGGCTACACCTTC
16 NA many TRBJ2-7 TRBV7-9 CASSSKSGRPSYEQYF TGTGCCAGCAGCTCAAAGTCGGGGAGGCCTTCCTACGAGCAGTACTTC
14 NA many TRBJ1-1 TRBV2 CASTPWAGNTEAFF TGTGCCAGCACCCCTTGGGCAGGGAACACTGAAGCTTTCTTT
12 NA many TRBJ2-7 TRBV7-2 CASSLMDLEQYF TGTGCCAGCAGCCTTATGGACCTCGAGCAGTACTTC
15 TRBD2 few TRBJ2-5 TRBV6-1 CASKREGGRVETQCF TGTGCCAGCAAGCGGGAGGGCGGACGGGTAGAGACCCAGTGCTTC
15 TRBD1 NA TRBJ2-1 TRBV10-3 CAISGGTGGDNEQFF TGTGCCATCAGTGGTGGGACAGGGGGGGATAATGAGCAGTTCTTC
14 TRBD2 many TRBJ2-1 TRBV7-2 CASSRSGTINEQFF TGTGCCAGCAGCCGTAGCGGGACTATCAATGAGCAGTTCTTC
14 TRBD1 NA TRBJ2-4 TRBV3-1 CASSPLGQGNIQYF TGTGCCAGCAGCCCTCTCGGACAGGGAAACATTCAGTACTTC
13 NA many TRBJ2-3 TRBV2 CASIFSRTDTQYF TGTGCCAGCATCTTTAGTAGAACAGATACGCAGTATTTT
18 TRBD2 NA TRBJ2-3 TRBV3-1 CASSQGWGLAGITDTQYF TGTGCCAGCAGCCAGGGGTGGGGACTAGCGGGGATTACAGATACGCAGTATTTT
15 TRBD1 many TRBJ1-6 TRBV7-2 CASSFRGQGNSPLHF TGTGCCAGCAGCTTCAGGGGACAGGGTAATTCACCCCTCCACTTT
15 NA NA TRBJ1-4 TRBV7-9 CASSFWTDTNEKLFF TGTGCCAGCAGCTTTTGGACAGATACTAATGAAAAACTGTTTTTT
14 NA NA TRBJ1-2 TRBV7-8 CASSLASENYGYTF TGTGCCAGCAGCTTAGCCTCTGAAAACTATGGCTACACCTTC
14 NA NA TRBJ2-1 TRBV24-1 CATKPGPVSNEQFF TGTGCCACAAAACCGGGACCCGTCTCCAATGAGCAGTTCTTC
15 TRBD1 many TRBJ1-2 TRBV6-5 CASSYSGRGNYGYTF TGTGCCAGCAGTTACTCCGGCAGGGGGAACTATGGCTACACCTTC